Below, 30 T cell receptor beta chains from the same sample are listed, as sequenced in a study of CD8 T cells in ankylosing spondylitis (dated by TCRdb to about 2017). General study outcomes and caveats: Blood from ankylosing spondylitis patients appeared to be characterized by a TCR beta motif made up of seven or eight highly homologous amino acid variants.

The library was obtained by 5' RACE. The sequencing machine was an Illumina HiSeq 2500. The public reads were reanalyzed by TCRdb: fastp trimming at Q25, MiXCR alignment, in-frame beta chains only. Duplicate CDR3 protein sequences are folded into a single record with the most common DNA and genes. This sample has approximately 220,000 distinct CDR3 sequences in its table, and 18% of those were observed once. About 42% of the sample goes to the ten largest clones. Their recognized antigens are unknown. What was sequenced was blood, either unsorted or a sorted T cell fraction (not recorded which). These receptors all come from a male donor with ankylosing spondylitis.

V usage is TRBV7-9 and J usage is TRBJ2-7; either TRBD1 or TRBD2 may fit D (6 bases each). The germline V and J ends were trimmed by 5 bases and 3 bases, with 14 bases remaining between them. The CDR3 has 14 residues. Germline V lookup: CDR1 SEHNR, CDR2 FQNEAQ (reference sequence). The CDR3 spells CASSRSGGGYEQYF. CDR3 DNA: TGTGCCAGCAGCCGGAGCGGAGGGGGCTACGAGCAGTACTTC.

CDR3 in amino acids: CASSSDRAVGNTGELFF. DNA of the CDR3: TGCGCCAGCAGCTCCGACAGGGCTGTCGGTAACACCGGGGAGCTGTTTTTT. This chain links TRBV5-1 with TRBJ2-2; 7 bases fit TRBD1. V lost 3 bases and J lost 2; bases outside the gene matches: 10. The CDR3 length is 17 residues. Germline V gives CDR1 SGHRS, CDR2 YFSETQ.

This clonotype was found a few times. The chain joins TRBV12-3 or TRBV12-4 to TRBJ2-1, with 11 nucleotides matching TRBD1. The CDR3 is 15 residues long. The trim removed 6 bases at V and 8 bases at J, leaving 9 bases unmatched. The CDR3 spells CASRPGQGGWDEQFF. The CDR3 nucleotides read TGTGCCAGCAGACCGGGACAGGGGGGCTGGGATGAGCAGTTCTTC.

The chain joins TRBV27 to TRBJ2-5; a weak D match, TRBD2 (5 bases). Germline assignment: CDR1 MNHEY and CDR2 SMNVEV (reference sequence). The CDR3 loop spans 13 amino acids. The V and J ends lost 4 bases and 5 bases respectively, with 11 bases between them. The CDR3 sequence: CASSYGVFETQYF. As DNA, the CDR3 is TGTGCCAGCAGTTACGGGGTTTTTGAGACCCAGTACTTC.

V and J are TRBV12-3 or TRBV12-4 and TRBJ1-3; D unclear. V lost 3 bases to trimming and J lost 0 bases, with 9 bases between them. The CDR3 loop spans 15 amino acids. CDR3: CASSLGGPSGNTIYF. For the CDR3, the DNA is TGTGCCAGCAGTTTGGGCGGACCCTCTGGAAACACCATATATTTT.

The J gene is TRBJ1-2, the V gene TRBV20-1; D gene unclear. The CDR3 runs to 14 residues. Germline loops: CDR1 DFQATT, CDR2 SNEGSKA (reference sequence). Trimming stripped 5 bases from V and 3 bases from J, with 16 bases between. This CDR3 is CSAQIPHEYYGYTF. In DNA form, the CDR3 reads TGCAGTGCTCAAATACCCCACGAGTACTATGGCTACACCTTC.

In its sample, this clonotype was seen a few times. This chain joins TRBV7-8 and TRBJ1-1, with D hard to call. Per the germline V gene, CDR1 is SGHVS and CDR2 is FQNEAQ. The CDR3 runs to 15 residues. Trimming shortened V by 1 base and J by 0 bases, and 9 bases separated the two germline ends. The CDR3 protein is CASSLDPIMNTEAFF. CDR3 bases: TGTGCCAGCAGCTTAGATCCAATTATGAACACTGAAGCTTTCTTT. The variable domain in full, completed from reference TRBV7-8 and TRBJ1-1, reads GAGVSQSPRYKVAKRGQDVALRCDPISGHVSLFWYQQALGQGPEFLTYFQNEAQLDKSGLPSDRFFAERPEGSVSTLKIQRTQQEDSAVYLCASSLDPIMNTEAFFGQGTRLTVV.

The V call is TRBV19, the J call TRBJ1-1; 8 bases fit TRBD1. The junction had 5 bases not matched to a gene; V was cut back by 7 bases and J by 1 base. This CDR3 spans 14 amino acids. Germline V gives CDR1 LNHDA, CDR2 SQIVND (reference sequence). The chain's CDR3 is CASKSGQGNTEAFF. CDR3 DNA sequence: TGTGCCAGTAAGTCCGGACAGGGGAACACTGAAGCTTTCTTT.

The chain recombines TRBV7-9 with TRBJ2-1; D is undetermined. The CDR3 totals 11 residues. Looked up from germline, CDR1 is SEHNR and CDR2 is FQNEAQ (reference sequence). The ends were cut back, 5 bases at V and 9 bases at J, with 8 bases in the middle. The CDR3 reads CASSPLSEQFF. The CDR3 region has the DNA TGTGCCAGCAGCCCCCTAAGTGAGCAGTTCTTC.

This clonotype showed up many times. The chain combines TRBV20-1 with TRBJ2-7; TRBD2 matches 7 bases. The CDR3 runs to 14 residues. Germline-derived CDR1 and CDR2 are DFQATT and SNEGSKA (reference sequence). Germline trimming cut 3 bases from V and 4 bases from J; bases unmatched to any gene: 9. The CDR3 protein is CSASPLAAIYEQYF. The CDR3 DNA reads as TGCAGTGCTAGCCCCCTAGCGGCAATATACGAGCAGTACTTC.

This clonotype showed up just a few times. The chain joins TRBV4-1 to TRBJ2-2; D might be TRBD1 (6 bases). Deletions cut 3 bases from V and 2 bases from J, with 7 bases between. Germline CDR1 reads MGHRA; CDR2 reads YSYEKL. This CDR3 is 14 amino acids long. The CDR3 region is CASSHGTNTGELFF. The CDR3 DNA is TGCGCCAGCAGCCATGGGACAAACACCGGGGAGCTGTTTTTT.

V gene TRBV7-9 combines with J gene TRBJ2-7; 8 bases align to TRBD1. Germline lookup yields CDR1 SEHNR and CDR2 FQNEAQ (reference sequence). The CDR3 is 16 amino acids. V gave up 5 bases and J gave up 2 bases; unmatched junction bases: 11. The CDR3 loop is CASSTRDRSSTYEQYF. The DNA for the CDR3 is TGTGCCAGCAGCACCCGGGACAGGAGTTCTACCTACGAGCAGTACTTC.

The rearrangement joins TRBV4-3 to TRBJ1-3; the D is unclear. The germline V gene encodes CDR1 LGHNA and CDR2 YSLEER. The CDR3 is 17 amino acids. Trimming cost V 1 base and J 1 base, with 14 bases left between them. CDR3 DNA: TGCGCCAGCAGCCAAGCTTGGACGAGGGAGTCTGGAAACACCATATATTTT. This sequence encodes CASSQAWTRESGNTIYF.

The gene calls are TRBV29-1 and TRBJ1-1; D gene ambiguous. The CDR3 has 10 residues. Germline CDR1 is SQVTM and CDR2 is ANQGSEA. V lost 3 bases, J lost 8 bases, and 7 bases lay in between. The chain's CDR3 is CSVDSREAFF. The CDR3, as DNA: TGCAGCGTTGATAGTCGGGAAGCTTTCTTT.

The gene calls are TRBV5-1 and TRBJ2-2, with 7 bases that match TRBD2. The CDR3 has 16 amino acids. Germline V lookup: CDR1 SGHRS, CDR2 YFSETQ. After removal of 0 bases from V and 2 bases from J, the junction contained 4 bases not matched to a gene. CDR3 region: CASSLASSGNTGELFF. CDR3 sequence (DNA): TGCGCCAGCAGCTTGGCTTCTAGCGGCAACACCGGGGAGCTGTTTTTT.

The chain employs TRBV7-9 and TRBJ2-3; D gene uncertain. The CDR3 runs to 13 residues. Germline V gene lookup returns CDR1 SEHNR and CDR2 FQNEAQ (reference sequence). Between the trimmed V and J ends, which lost 5 bases and 0 bases, there was a span of 6 bases. The CDR3: CASSGPSTDTQYF. CDR3 coding DNA: TGTGCCAGCAGCGGCCCTAGCACAGATACGCAGTATTTT.

The chain links TRBV5-3 to TRBJ1-3; D gene uncertain. TRBV5-3 is assigned to the ORF class and has an uncertain function. CDR3 length: 18 residues. V lost 4 bases and J lost 1, with 21 bases in between. The CDR3 here is CARSRERDDLISGNTIYF. The CDR3 bases are TGTGCCAGAAGCCGGGAGCGCGACGATTTAATATCTGGAAACACCATATATTTT.

CDR3 loop: CASSPTTWYNEQFF. CDR3 in DNA: TGTGCCAGCTCACCGACTACCTGGTACAATGAGCAGTTCTTC. The chain couples TRBV18 to TRBJ2-1, with D possibly being TRBD2 (5 bases). Trimming took off 3 bases at V and 4 bases at J, with 10 bases between the two ends. The length of the CDR3 is 14 residues. The V gene's germline CDR1 is KGHSH and CDR2 LQKENI.

This clonotype was found a few times. The chain uses TRBV5-1 and TRBJ1-1; unclear D gene. The germline V gene encodes CDR1 SGHRS and CDR2 YFSETQ. This CDR3 contains 16 residues. Trimming removed 3 bases from V and 3 bases from J, with 18 bases in between. Here the CDR3 DNA reads TGCGCCAGCAGCTGGGCCCCCAGGCCTGGTCACACTGAAGCTTTCTTT. Translated: CASSWAPRPGHTEAFF.

This clonotype was recorded at least ten times. V is TRBV4-1 and J is TRBJ2-7; 8 bases fit TRBD2. V gave up 2 bases and J gave up 4 bases; unmatched junction bases: 10. The germline gives CDR1 MGHRA, CDR2 YSYEKL. This CDR3 has 16 residues. The CDR3 nucleotides read TGCGCCAGCAGCCAATACGGGGGGGGTCCGGTGTACGAGCAGTACTTC. It encodes CASSQYGGGPVYEQYF.

This clonotype was picked up a small number of times. This chain connects TRBV6-5 to TRBJ2-1; 8 bases align to TRBD1. The germline gives CDR1 MNHEY, CDR2 SVGAGI. The CDR3 extends over 16 amino acids. Trimming took 0 bases from V and 3 from J; bases not matched to a gene: 4. The DNA of the CDR3 is TGTGCCAGCAGTTACTCGGACAGGGCCCACTACAATGAGCAGTTCTTC. Protein sequence: CASSYSDRAHYNEQFF.

This clonotype was counted at least ten times. The J gene is TRBJ2-7, the V gene TRBV29-1; the D call may be TRBD1 or TRBD2 (5 bases each). With 4 bases removed from V and 2 bases from J, the gap between germline ends came to 18 bases. This CDR3 comprises 15 residues. Germline assignment: CDR1 SQVTM and CDR2 ANQGSEA. The CDR3 spells CSVGGKPNQPYEQYF. Here the CDR3 DNA reads TGCAGCGTTGGGGGGAAGCCCAACCAGCCCTACGAGCAGTACTTC.

This clonotype was counted between two and nine times. The V and J genes are TRBV4-1 and TRBJ1-5; no clear D. The ends were cut back, 0 bases at V and 6 bases at J, with 6 bases in the middle. The CDR3 runs 13 residues. Germline lookup yields CDR1 MGHRA and CDR2 YSYEKL. The DNA for the CDR3 is TGCGCCAGCAGCCAAGATATAAGTCAGCCCCAGCATTTT. It encodes CASSQDISQPQHF.

In its sample, this clonotype was seen a few times. This sequence joins TRBV7-9 and TRBJ2-7; no reliable D call. Trimming cost V 3 bases and J 4 bases, with 4 bases left between them. Germline lookup yields CDR1 SEHNR and CDR2 FQNEAQ (reference sequence). The CDR3 contains 11 residues. The CDR3 region has the DNA TGTGCCAGCAGCTTCCAGTACGAGCAGTACTTC. This encodes CASSFQYEQYF.

The sample holds a few counts of this clonotype. The chain links TRBV12-3 or TRBV12-4 to TRBJ2-7; 8 bases are shared with TRBD1. V trimming: 6 bases; J trimming: 0 bases; junction bases outside the gene matches: 1. The CDR3 contains 13 residues. CDR3 DNA: TGTGCCAGCAGGGGACAGGACTCCTACGAGCAGTACTTC. Residues: CASRGQDSYEQYF.

This clonotype appeared a few times. V is TRBV6-1 and J is TRBJ2-3, with 9 bases that match TRBD1. The CDR3 is 14 residues long. J lost 4 bases, V lost 4 bases, and 3 bases had no gene match. Per germline, CDR1 MNHNS and CDR2 SASEGT. CDR3 sequence (DNA): TGTGCCAGCAGTGGGGGGACAGGGCCAGATACGCAGTATTTT. Its protein product is CASSGGTGPDTQYF.

This clonotype has only a few counts. The CDR3 DNA reads TGCGCCAGCAGCCAAGATTACAATCAGCCCCAGCATTTT. Translating it yields CASSQDYNQPQHF. The chain joins TRBV4-3 to TRBJ1-5; D is undetermined. CDR3 length: 13 residues. In germline, CDR1 is LGHNA, CDR2 YSLEER. V dropped 0 bases and J dropped 3 bases, with 3 bases sitting between them.

This clonotype came up many times. The V and J genes are TRBV7-9 and TRBJ2-5; unclear D gene. Germline values: CDR1 SEHNR, CDR2 FQNEAQ (reference sequence). The V gene lost 7 bases and the J gene lost 2 bases, with 8 bases spanning the gap. This CDR3 is built from 12 residues. The CDR3 nucleotides are TGTGCCAGCAATGGCGTGCAAGAGACCCAGTACTTC. Protein sequence: CASNGVQETQYF.

The gene calls are TRBV4-1 and TRBJ2-2; 11 nucleotides align to TRBD1. This CDR3 spans 16 amino acids. Germline V gene data show CDR1 as MGHRA and CDR2 as YSYEKL. With V trimmed by 1 base and J by 3 bases, 1 base remained unmatched. CDR3 amino acids: CASSQGTGGYTGELFF. The CDR3 region has the DNA TGCGCCAGCAGCCAAGGGACAGGGGGCTACACCGGGGAGCTGTTTTTT.

J is TRBJ1-2 and V is TRBV10-3, with TRBD1 matching 7 bases. The CDR3 has 13 amino acids. Unmatched junction bases numbered 4, after V lost 5 bases and J lost 4 bases. CDR1 ENHRY and CDR2 SYGVKD come from the germline V gene. This CDR3 reads CAISRDSTYGYTF. In DNA form, the CDR3 reads TGTGCCATCAGTAGGGACAGTACCTATGGCTACACCTTC.